This TCR beta chain was obtained from a study of lymphopenia after photon versus proton radiotherapy. Overall study results and limits: Proton therapy kept repertoires fairly stable, unlike photons, which gained effector/memory cells. In patients who died, overall survival fell as post-nadir TCR diversity dropped more. Survival link was tested only in deceased patients; proton benefit remains a possibility.

A word on this clone: Antigen specificity is unknown.

The data were produced by immunoSEQ multiplex PCR, yet TCRdb's version contains in-frame clones alone and is incomplete. The sample has approximately 45,000 clones; about 85% are singletons. In germline, CDR1 is SGHTA, CDR2 FQGNSA. The V end lost 0 bases, the J end lost 4 bases, and 13 bases lay between the germline ends. This CDR3 contains 15 residues. Sequenced here: peripheral blood, sampled from a patient treated with photon-based radiotherapy. The chain employs TRBV7-2 and TRBJ2-7; D is perhaps TRBD1 (6 bases). The TCR comes from a man between 35 and 55 years old with gastric cancer. The CDR3 loop is CASSLAWGQRYEQYF. As DNA, the CDR3 is TGTGCCAGCAGCTTAGCCTGGGGGCAGAGGTACGAGCAGTACTTC.